A single sample gave rise to the 13 T cell receptor beta chains below, sequenced in a study of blood T cell repertoires in COVID-19. Produced via immunoSEQ multiplex PCR; TCRdb's table is partial and in-frame only. The sample has approximately 200,000 clones; approximately 84% are singletons. The sequencing sample was made of peripheral blood. The receptor set was obtained from a woman aged 60 to 75 with acute or convalescent COVID-19.

In this sample, this clone turned up once. The rearrangement uses TRBV19 and TRBJ1-1; 7 positions agree with TRBD1. CDR3 length equals 16 residues. V lost 7 bases and J lost 0; bases outside the gene matches: 11. Germline CDR1 is LNHDA and CDR2 is SQIVND (reference sequence). The CDR3 DNA sequence: TGTGCCAGTACCCTCAAATGGGGGACAGTGAACACTGAAGCTTTCTTT. This sequence encodes CASTLKWGTVNTEAFF. The full variable domain, completed using reference TRBV19 and TRBJ1-1, is DGGITQSPKYLFRKEGQNVTLSCEQNLNHDAMYWYRQDPGQGLRLIYYSQIVNDFQKGDIAEGYSVSREKKESFPLTVTSAQKNPTAFYLCASTLKWGTVNTEAFFGQGTRLTVV.

As DNA, the CDR3 is TGTGCCAGCAGCGTAGCGGTCGGGGCCAACGTCCTGACTTTC. Its translation is CASSVAVGANVLTF. This chain links TRBV9 with TRBJ2-6; D is unclear. The CDR3 has 14 amino acids. Looked up from germline, CDR1 is SGDLS and CDR2 is YYNGEE. Deletions cut 0 bases from V and 4 bases from J, with 5 bases between.

The chain uses TRBV12-3 or TRBV12-4 and TRBJ2-7; D is undetermined. V shed 2 bases and J shed 5 bases, with 7 bases lying between them. The CDR3 sequence is 12 residues long. The CDR3 DNA follows: TGTGCCAGCAGTTTATCGGTAGACGAGCAGTACTTC. Translation: CASSLSVDEQYF.

The V call is TRBV10-2, the J call TRBJ1-2, with 7 bases matching TRBD1. CDR1 is WSHSY, CDR2 SAAADI, per germline. The trim removed 7 bases at V and 3 bases at J, leaving 5 bases unmatched. CDR3 length: 13 residues. The CDR3 here is CASTDTGDYGYTF. The CDR3 DNA is TGCGCCAGCACAGATACAGGGGACTATGGCTACACCTTC.

This chain uses TRBV3-1 (or the pseudogene TRBV3-2) with TRBJ1-1; the match to TRBD1 covers 8 bases. The CDR3 contains 19 residues. V trimming: 2 bases; J trimming: 4 bases; junction bases outside the gene matches: 18. Germline V gene sequence: CDR1 LGHDT, CDR2 YNNKEL (reference sequence). Here the CDR3 DNA reads TGTGCCAGCAGCCAACCCAGTCCCGGGACAGGACGAGGGCGCACTGAAGCTTTCTTT. Its translation is CASSQPSPGTGRGRTEAFF.

CDR3: CASSHINRAVNTEAFF. CDR3 nucleotide sequence: TGTGCCAGCAGCCACATAAACAGGGCCGTGAACACTGAAGCTTTCTTT. The chain joins TRBV4-2 to TRBJ1-1; possible D gene TRBD1, 6 bases. This CDR3 comprises 16 residues. V was pared by 3 bases and J by 0 bases, with 14 bases between. The germline V gene has CDR1 LGHNA and CDR2 YNFKEQ.

The table lists this clone with a count of one. This rearrangement joins TRBV19 to TRBJ2-1; the match to TRBD1 covers 9 bases. After removal of 6 bases from V and 8 bases from J, the junction contained 8 bases not matched to a gene. Germline V gene data show CDR1 as LNHDA and CDR2 as SQIVND (reference sequence). The CDR3 spans 14 residues. The CDR3 reads CASRQDRGRDEQFF. In DNA, the CDR3 is TGTGCCAGTAGGCAGGACAGGGGTAGGGATGAGCAGTTCTTC. Looking up the rest from reference TRBV19 and TRBJ2-1 gives the full variable domain: DGGITQSPKYLFRKEGQNVTLSCEQNLNHDAMYWYRQDPGQGLRLIYYSQIVNDFQKGDIAEGYSVSREKKESFPLTVTSAQKNPTAFYLCASRQDRGRDEQFFGPGTRLTVL.

The V call is TRBV5-5, the J call TRBJ2-2; D remains unclear. Looked up from germline, CDR1 is SGHKS and CDR2 is YYEKEE (reference sequence). The CDR3 has 17 amino acids. V was shortened by 2 bases and J by 5 bases, with 19 bases between the two germline ends. The CDR3 spells CASSLTIARIGTGELFF. The CDR3 DNA sequence: TGTGCCAGCAGCTTAACCATCGCCAGGATTGGGACCGGGGAGCTGTTTTTT.

This clone was seen more than once but under ten times. This chain connects TRBV30 to TRBJ1-6; TRBD1 agrees at 7 bases. CDR1 and CDR2 (germline): GTSNPN, SVGIG (reference sequence). The V segment lost 1 base and the J segment 2 bases; nucleotides outside the gene matches: 2. This CDR3 has 15 residues. CDR3 protein: CAWSGGQPYNSPLHF. The CDR3 bases are TGTGCCTGGAGTGGGGGACAGCCCTATAATTCACCCCTCCACTTT.

The rearrangement joins TRBV5-1 to TRBJ2-2, with 8 nucleotides matching TRBD2. V gave up 0 bases and J gave up 7 bases; unmatched junction bases: 5. Germline values: CDR1 SGHRS, CDR2 YFSETQ. This CDR3 comprises 15 residues. The DNA for the CDR3 is TGCGCCAGCAGCTTGGCAGCGGGGGTTGGCGGGGAGCTGTTTTTT. Translation gives CASSLAAGVGGELFF.

This clone was observed a few times. The rearrangement uses TRBV12-3 or TRBV12-4 and TRBJ1-4; D call uncertain. Trimming pared 2 bases from V and 8 bases from J, leaving 9 bases between. This CDR3 comprises 13 residues. This CDR3 is CASSLSGVEKLFF. The CDR3 DNA sequence: TGTGCCAGCAGTTTAAGCGGGGTCGAAAAACTGTTTTTT.

This chain connects TRBV6-1 to TRBJ1-6; possibly TRBD1 for D (5 bases). Germline values: CDR1 MNHNS, CDR2 SASEGT. This CDR3 has 18 amino acids. V lost 2 bases to trimming and J lost 2 bases, with 16 bases between them. CDR3 DNA: TGTGCCAGCAGTGAAATTCCGGGGGAACCCACCTATAATTCACCCCTCCACTTT. Protein sequence: CASSEIPGEPTYNSPLHF.

The gene calls are TRBV7-8 and TRBJ1-2, with D unresolved. CDR3 length: 13 amino acids. Germline CDR1 is SGHVS and CDR2 is FQNEAQ. The ends were cut back, 5 bases at V and 7 bases at J, with 14 bases in the middle. The chain's CDR3 is CASSGTRRSGYTF. The CDR3 nucleotides are TGTGCCAGCAGCGGAACACGGAGGAGTGGCTACACCTTC.